These T cell receptor beta chains were read from a single sample in a study of T cell responses to AZD1222 COVID-19 vaccine. Method: immunoSEQ multiplex PCR; TCRdb's copy keeps in-frame clones and lacks some. The table records about 120,000 clones, 80% to 90% of them present only once. The specimen was peripheral blood, collected on day 0 of MenACWY control vaccination. All receptors derive from an adult in good health. The CDR3 runs from the conserved cysteine through the conserved F or W. The order of the fields is CDR3 protein, CDR3 DNA, V gene, CDR3 length, J gene, D gene, clone size. D genes are given only for firm matches. The listing skips clone size in some rows; elsewhere it reads once, few, many or a size class.

CASSQGQGVIKTQYF,TGTGCCAGCAGCCAGGGACAGGGGGTCATAAAGACCCAGTACTTC,TRBV9,15,TRBJ2-5,TRBD1,NA
CASSYVWGSQPQHF,TGTGCCAGCAGTTACGTATGGGGGAGTCAGCCCCAGCATTTT,TRBV6-2/TRBV6-3,14,TRBJ1-5,NA,NA
CASSTIPGGNQPQHF,TGTGCCAGCTCTACCATTCCAGGCGGCAATCAGCCCCAGCATTTT,TRBV18,15,TRBJ1-5,NA,few
CASSIPRSDGPQHF,TGTGCCAGTAGTATCCCTCGGTCGGATGGGCCCCAGCATTTT,TRBV19,14,TRBJ1-5,NA,NA
CASSQELQETQYF,TGTGCCAGCAGCCAAGAGCTTCAAGAGACCCAGTACTTC,TRBV3-1/TRBV3-2,13,TRBJ2-5,NA,NA
CASSPMAETQYF,TGTGCCAGCTCACCAATGGCCGAGACCCAGTACTTC,TRBV18,12,TRBJ2-5,NA,NA
CASLPGLQHNEQFF,TGTGCCAGCTTACCGGGACTGCAACACAATGAGCAGTTCTTC,TRBV2,14,TRBJ2-1,NA,few
CASSPGGNQPQHF,TGTGCCAGCTCACCCGGAGGCAATCAGCCCCAGCATTTT,TRBV18,13,TRBJ1-5,NA,NA
CASSSPGGHYGYTF,TGTGCCAGCAGTAGCCCCGGGGGCCACTATGGCTACACCTTC,TRBV6-6,14,TRBJ1-2,NA,NA
CASSFSQRKDAEQFF,TGCGCCAGCAGCTTCAGCCAGAGGAAAGACGCTGAGCAGTTCTTC,TRBV5-1,15,TRBJ2-1,NA,NA
CASRLGGGVGYSPLHF,TGCGCCAGCAGACTAGGGGGCGGTGTGGGATATTCACCCCTCCACTTT,TRBV4-1,16,TRBJ1-6,TRBD1,few
CAWSVPGSGNTIYF,TGTGCCTGGAGTGTACCAGGGTCTGGAAACACCATATATTTT,TRBV30,14,TRBJ1-3,NA,NA
CASSPVDSHGYTF,TGCGCCAGCAGCCCGGTGGACAGTCATGGCTACACCTTC,TRBV5-1,13,TRBJ1-2,NA,NA
CASTDSTNTEAFF,TGTGCCAGCACGGACAGCACGAACACTGAAGCTTTCTTT,TRBV28,13,TRBJ1-1,NA,NA
CASSLESGRVLTEAFF,TGTGCCAGCAGCTTGGAATCGGGGCGCGTTTTGACTGAAGCTTTCTTT,TRBV5-4,16,TRBJ1-1,NA,NA
CASRRLAGRAYEQYF,TGTGCCAGCCGCCGACTAGCGGGGCGCGCCTACGAGCAGTACTTC,TRBV2,15,TRBJ2-7,TRBD2,NA
CASSLFARSKNEQYF,TGTGCCAGCAGCTTGTTCGCCCGGTCAAAGAACGAGCAGTACTTC,TRBV5-4,15,TRBJ2-7,NA,NA
CASSRIAGASNIQYF,TGTGCCAGCAGCCGTATAGCGGGGGCGAGCAACATTCAGTACTTC,TRBV7-6,15,TRBJ2-4,TRBD2,NA
CASSSVGGLSLPQYF,TGTGCCAGCAGTTCAGTCGGGGGACTATCCCTCCCCCAGTACTTC,TRBV7-2,15,TRBJ2-5,TRBD2,few
CASSLQRTDEQYF,TGTGCCAGCAGCCTCCAGCGTACGGACGAGCAGTACTTC,TRBV7-2,13,TRBJ2-7,NA,NA
CASSQDSGLGTEAFF,TGTGCCAGCAGCCAAGATAGTGGGCTTGGCACTGAAGCTTTCTTT,TRBV3-1/TRBV3-2,15,TRBJ1-1,NA,NA
CASSKQGTGISTGELFF,TGCGCCAGCAGTAAACAGGGGACGGGGATTAGCACCGGGGAGCTGTTTTTT,TRBV10-1,17,TRBJ2-2,TRBD1,NA